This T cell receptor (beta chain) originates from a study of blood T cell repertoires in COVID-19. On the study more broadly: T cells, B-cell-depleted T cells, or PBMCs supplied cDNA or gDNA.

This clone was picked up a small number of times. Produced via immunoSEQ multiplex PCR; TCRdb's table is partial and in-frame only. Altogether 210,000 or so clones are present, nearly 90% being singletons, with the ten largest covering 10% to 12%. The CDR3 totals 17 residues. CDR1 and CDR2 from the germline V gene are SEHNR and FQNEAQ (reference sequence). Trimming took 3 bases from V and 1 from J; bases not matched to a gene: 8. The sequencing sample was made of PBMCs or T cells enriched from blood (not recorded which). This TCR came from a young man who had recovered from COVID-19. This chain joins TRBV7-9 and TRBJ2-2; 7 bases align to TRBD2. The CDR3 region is CASSFFRGELNTGELFF. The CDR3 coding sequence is TGTGCCAGCAGCTTCTTTCGGGGGGAATTGAACACCGGGGAGCTGTTTTTT.